This T cell receptor (beta chain) was obtained from a study of response to subunit inactivated influenza vaccine. This CDR3 has 11 residues. Germline lookup yields CDR1 SGHRS and CDR2 YFSETQ. V was cut by 0 bases and J by 13 bases, with 10 bases left in between. Points on this clonotype: What it recognizes is unknown.

General study points: Researchers suggested that each seasonal influenza vaccination recruits few new T cells.

Each CDR3 protein gets one entry after TCRdb re-called the RT-PCR reads with MiXCR. The sample has some 500,000 distinct CDR3 sequences; about 25% are singletons. The source is a man aged 45-65 years who received an inactivated influenza vaccine. This chain connects TRBV5-1 to TRBJ2-5; no reliable D call. The sample in question was CD4+ T cells sorted from PBMCs, obtained 5 days after vaccination. Here the CDR3 DNA reads TGCGCCAGCAGCTTGGATCGGCTCACGTACTTC. It encodes CASSLDRLTYF.